Given below is one T cell receptor (beta chain) in context. The sample belongs to a study of blood T cell repertoires in COVID-19. V shed 4 bases, J shed 7 bases, and the junction held 9 bases outside the gene matches. The CDR3 runs to 16 residues. Germline-derived CDR1 and CDR2 are SEHNR and FQNEAQ (reference sequence). Participants' reported clinical history set cohort assignment. Symptom resolution, clearance, or two negative PCRs marked donors in Cohort 3 as recovered. Original processing notes: Estimation of nucleated cell counts relied on the amplification of reference gene primers. This table comes from immunoSEQ multiplex PCR, and its TCRdb copy is limited to in-frame clones, with some not included. V, J and clone size derive from that table, while D and trimming were established from the DNA sequence. The sample records fewer than 350,000 clones, 89% being singletons.

The V gene is TRBV7-9, the J gene TRBJ2-1, with 11 bases fitting TRBD2. The sample comprised PBMCs or T cells enriched from blood (not recorded which). The sequence derives from a woman aged 35 to 49 who had recovered from COVID-19. CDR3 in amino acids: CASSSTSGMRGNEQFF. In DNA, the CDR3 is TGTGCCAGCAGCTCGACTAGCGGGATGAGGGGAAATGAGCAGTTCTTC.